This TCR beta chain emerged from a study of identical twins. The study, taken as a whole, reports: Within monozygotic twins, out-of-frame TCR alpha sharing was underestimated by the models. Researchers reported weaker excess twin sharing in beta out-of-frame sequences. The abundant beta clonotypes from cord blood had fewer insertions, and memory repertoires had none of this.

TCRdb called the 5' RACE reads again in MiXCR, with one record for every CDR3 protein. The sample holds fewer than 550,000 distinct CDR3 sequences, roughly an eighth seen once. A remark on this clonotype: The antigen is undetermined.

Trimming took 3 bases from V and 4 from J, leaving 11 bases between them. The CDR3 has 13 amino acids. The V gene's germline CDR1 is DFQATT and CDR2 SNEGSKA (reference sequence). The same sample was also used in a study of yellow fever vaccine responses in identical twins.

Sequenced sample: CD4+ T cells sorted from blood. The chain carries TRBV20-1 and TRBJ2-3; D may be TRBD1 (5 bases). This receptor was taken from a woman under 30 in good health. The CDR3 nucleotides read TGCAGTGCTAGGTCTGGGGCCCCAGATACGCAGTATTTT. This gives the protein CSARSGAPDTQYF.